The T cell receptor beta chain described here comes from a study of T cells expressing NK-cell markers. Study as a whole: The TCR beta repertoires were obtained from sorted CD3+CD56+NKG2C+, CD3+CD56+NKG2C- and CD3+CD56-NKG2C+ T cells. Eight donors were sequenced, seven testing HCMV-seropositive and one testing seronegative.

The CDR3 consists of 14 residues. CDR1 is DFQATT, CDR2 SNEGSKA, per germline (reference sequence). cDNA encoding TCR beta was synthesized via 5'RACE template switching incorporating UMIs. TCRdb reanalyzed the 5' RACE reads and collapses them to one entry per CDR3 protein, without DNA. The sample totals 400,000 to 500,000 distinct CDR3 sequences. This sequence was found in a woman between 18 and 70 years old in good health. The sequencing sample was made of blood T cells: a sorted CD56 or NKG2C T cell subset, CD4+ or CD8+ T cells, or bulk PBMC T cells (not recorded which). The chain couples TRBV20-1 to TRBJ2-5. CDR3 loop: CSARDRAARWAQYF.